Below are 26 T cell receptor beta chains sequenced from a single sample in a study of Ad26.COV2.S vaccination and SARS-CoV-2 variants (dated by TCRdb to about 2021). Library creation used the immunoSEQ multiplex PCR assay. The clones in this table, taken by TCRdb from immuneACCESS, are in-frame only. Not every clone is retained; where verified, under half of the shortfall comes from an unresolved V gene, and the cause of the rest is unknown. Here the sample has approximately 240,000 clones; around 87% occur a single time. The ten largest account for over 8.5% of the sample. The label giving this sample's treatment or condition can be read as: approximately 18 received Ad26.COV2.S at low or high dose, single or two shots; a few received placebo; per-sample allocation not given. Repertoires of vaccine and placebo recipients were sequenced from samples taken on day 63 after the first injection. This specimen consisted of peripheral blood, obtained in a trial of Ad26.COV2.S vaccine versus placebo. These receptors came from a person aged 18-60 years who received the Ad26.COV2.S COVID-19 vaccine or a placebo.

The rearrangement uses TRBV13 and TRBJ2-1, with 8 bases identical to TRBD2. CDR1 PRHDT and CDR2 FYEKMQ come from the germline V gene (reference sequence). The CDR3 runs to 16 residues. Trimming cost V 0 bases and J 8 bases; bases outside gene matches: 9. CDR3 sequence: CASSLGGGLGSYEQFF. The CDR3 nucleotides are TGTGCCAGCAGCTTAGGCGGGGGACTAGGTTCGTATGAGCAGTTCTTC.

This chain uses TRBV4-1 with TRBJ2-2; 9 bases are a match to TRBD2. V shed 0 bases, J shed 2 bases, and the junction held 7 bases outside the gene matches. CDR1 and CDR2 from the germline V gene are MGHRA and YSYEKL. The length of the CDR3 is 18 residues. The CDR3 bases are TGCGCCAGCAGCCAAGAGGGGCGGGAGGGCTTAAACACCGGGGAGCTGTTTTTT. This encodes CASSQEGREGLNTGELFF.

This chain uses TRBV3-1 (or the pseudogene TRBV3-2) with TRBJ1-1, with D possibly matching TRBD1 (5 bases). There are 13 residues in the CDR3. Germline V CDR1 and CDR2: LGHDT, YNNKEL (reference sequence). Between the trimmed V and J ends, which lost 3 bases and 11 bases, there was a span of 16 bases. The CDR3 DNA sequence: TGTGCCAGCAGCCAGGGAGGGGCCTGGGGCGCTTTCTTT. Translating gives CASSQGGAWGAFF.

V and J are TRBV7-3 and TRBJ2-1; D possibly matches TRBD1 or TRBD2 (6 bases each). Germline CDR1 reads SGHTA; CDR2 reads FQGTGA. The V end lost 5 bases, the J end lost 7 bases, and 15 bases lay between the germline ends. The CDR3 consists of 14 residues. This CDR3 is CASSLRGAWNEQFF. DNA for the CDR3: TGTGCCAGCAGCCTTAGGGGGGCCTGGAATGAGCAGTTCTTC. The variable domain in full, with the rest retrieved from reference TRBV7-3 and TRBJ2-1, is GAGVSQTPSNKVTEKGKYVELRCDPISGHTALYWYRQSLGQGPEFLIYFQGTGAADDSGLPNDRFFAVRPEGSVSTLKIQRTERGDSAVYLCASSLRGAWNEQFFGPGTRLTVL.

This chain's CDR3 is CASSTGQARTF. DNA for the CDR3: TGTGCCAGCAGCACGGGACAGGCCCGCACCTTC. V gene TRBV7-9 combines with J gene TRBJ1-2; 8 nucleotides agree with TRBD1. Looked up from germline, CDR1 is SEHNR and CDR2 is FQNEAQ (reference sequence). J lost 13 bases, V lost 5 bases, and 6 bases had no gene match. The CDR3 consists of 11 residues.

The genes are TRBV18 and TRBJ2-2; no definite D call. The CDR3 is made up of 11 amino acids. The germline V gene has CDR1 KGHSH and CDR2 LQKENI. Trimming left V 5 bases short and J 3 bases short, with 1 base between. For the CDR3, the DNA is TGTGCCAGCTCAGACACCGGGGAGCTGTTTTTT. As protein: CASSDTGELFF.

The J gene is TRBJ1-1, the V gene TRBV7-9, with TRBD1 matching over 12 bases. Losses at the gene ends were 5 bases for V and 3 bases for J; bases not matched to a gene: 4. Germline V gene lookup returns CDR1 SEHNR and CDR2 FQNEAQ (reference sequence). There are 15 residues in the CDR3. The CDR3 protein is CASSGDRGQDTEAFF. CDR3 sequence (DNA): TGTGCCAGCAGCGGGGACAGGGGGCAAGACACTGAAGCTTTCTTT.

Turning to this clone: An end of the junction does not agree with germline; a read error may underlie this. The chain recombines TRBV7-9 with TRBJ2-1; 9 nucleotides match TRBD1. Germline V gene data show CDR1 as SEHNR and CDR2 as FQNEAQ (reference sequence). CDR3 length: 13 amino acids. CDR3 in DNA: TGTGCCAGCAGCCCCCAAGGGACAGGGATTACGATCTTC. This encodes CASSPQGTGITIF.

The V gene is TRBV5-4, the J gene TRBJ2-6; D is uncertain. Between the trimmed V and J ends, which lost 3 bases and 0 bases, there was a span of 4 bases. The germline gives CDR1 SGHNT, CDR2 YYREEE (reference sequence). This CDR3 is built from 14 residues. The CDR3, as DNA: TGTGCCAGCAGCTCCGACTCTGGGGCCAACGTCCTGACTTTC. This codes for CASSSDSGANVLTF. Combining the CDR3 with reference TRBV5-4 and TRBJ2-6 gives the whole variable domain ETGVTQSPTHLIKTRGQQVTLRCSSQSGHNTVSWYQQALGQGPQFIFQYYREEENGRGNFPPRFSGLQFPNYSSELNVNALELDDSALYLCASSSDSGANVLTFGAGSRLTVL.

This chain connects TRBV5-4 to TRBJ1-4; D is possibly TRBD1 (6 bases). The V and J ends lost 1 base and 6 bases respectively, with 13 bases between them. The CDR3 covers 15 residues. The germline CDR1 and CDR2 sequences are SGHNT and YYREEE (reference sequence). CDR3 loop: CASSLRTGGDEKLFF. The CDR3 DNA is TGTGCCAGCAGCTTGAGAACTGGGGGCGATGAAAAACTGTTTTTT.

This rearrangement joins TRBV7-2 to TRBJ2-3; 8 positions match TRBD2. This CDR3 is built from 18 residues. The germline V gene encodes CDR1 SGHTA and CDR2 FQGNSA. V lost 5 bases and J lost 4; bases outside the gene matches: 17. CDR3 coding DNA: TGTGCCAGCAGCCCCCGGGGTAGCGGGGCGCTGGGGCCAGATACGCAGTATTTT. Its protein product is CASSPRGSGALGPDTQYF. Variable domain in full (rest from reference TRBV7-2 and TRBJ2-3): GAGVSQSPSNKVTEKGKDVELRCDPISGHTALYWYRQSLGQGLEFLIYFQGNSAPDKSGLPSDRFSAERTGGSVSTLTIQRTQQEDSAVYLCASSPRGSGALGPDTQYFGPGTRLTVL.

The rearrangement uses TRBV7-9 and TRBJ1-1, with no clear D. With 1 base removed from V and 4 bases from J, the gap between germline ends came to 10 bases. CDR1 and CDR2 (germline): SEHNR, FQNEAQ (reference sequence). The CDR3 consists of 14 residues. The CDR3: CASSLDLVGTEAFF. Here the CDR3 DNA reads TGTGCCAGCAGCTTAGACCTAGTAGGCACTGAAGCTTTCTTT.

The chain has TRBV27 and TRBJ2-7; 12 nucleotides agree with TRBD1. CDR3 size: 17 residues. Germline loops: CDR1 MNHEY, CDR2 SMNVEV (reference sequence). With V trimmed by 5 bases and J by 2 bases, 10 bases remained unmatched. CDR3 nucleotide sequence: TGTGCCAGCAGTCCTGGGACAGGGGGCTTAAGGGCCTACGAGCAGTACTTC. Its translation: CASSPGTGGLRAYEQYF.

The chain couples TRBV2 to TRBJ1-5, with 10 bases lining up with TRBD1. Germline V CDR1 and CDR2: SNHLY, FYNNEI. With 6 bases clipped from V and 4 bases from J, the junction kept 6 bases outside the gene matches. The CDR3 has 15 amino acids. For the CDR3, the DNA is TGTGCCAGCAGACCCGGGACAGGGGAAAATCAGCCCCAGCATTTT. It codes for CASRPGTGENQPQHF.

This sequence joins TRBV5-1 and TRBJ1-2, with TRBD1 matching over 7 bases. The CDR3 spans 12 residues. V gave up 3 bases and J gave up 4 bases; unmatched junction bases: 0. Germline V gene lookup returns CDR1 SGHRS and CDR2 YFSETQ. For the CDR3, the DNA is TGCGCCAGCAGCTGGGACAGCTATGGCTACACCTTC. It translates to CASSWDSYGYTF.

This clone showed up just a few times. The chain joins TRBV19 to TRBJ1-1; 8 nucleotides agree with TRBD1. The ends lost 7 bases at V and 4 bases at J; junction bases unmatched: 8. CDR3 length equals 14 residues. Per germline, CDR1 LNHDA and CDR2 SQIVND (reference sequence). The CDR3 DNA is TGTGCCAGTATTCAACAGGGGGTTGGCACTGAAGCTTTCTTT. It is translated as CASIQQGVGTEAFF.

V usage is TRBV12-3 or TRBV12-4 and J usage is TRBJ1-5; no clear D. V was cut by 6 bases and J by 3 bases, with 3 bases left in between. The CDR3 loop spans 11 amino acids. CDR3 region: CASSLNQPQHF. CDR3 nucleotides: TGTGCCAGCAGCCTCAATCAGCCCCAGCATTTT.

The chain recombines TRBV5-1 with TRBJ1-1, with 11 bases that match TRBD1. V gave up 3 bases and J gave up 2 bases; unmatched junction bases: 0. In germline, CDR1 is SGHRS, CDR2 YFSETQ. CDR3 size: 14 residues. This chain's CDR3 is CASSWTGGNTEAFF. The CDR3 bases are TGCGCCAGCAGCTGGACAGGGGGCAACACTGAAGCTTTCTTT.

The chain carries TRBV7-2 and TRBJ2-1, with D possibly being TRBD2 (6 bases). Germline V lookup: CDR1 SGHTA, CDR2 FQGNSA. With 1 base removed from V and 2 bases from J, the gap between germline ends came to 12 bases. The CDR3 extends over 16 amino acids. CDR3 region: CASSLVLAVAYNEQFF. The DNA of the CDR3 is TGTGCCAGCAGCTTAGTACTAGCAGTGGCCTACAATGAGCAGTTCTTC.

The chain couples TRBV7-8 to TRBJ2-1, with TRBD2 matching over 10 bases. Trimming cost V 4 bases and J 2 bases; bases outside gene matches: 11. The CDR3 loop spans 18 amino acids. Per germline, CDR1 SGHVS and CDR2 FQNEAQ. CDR3 in amino acids: CASSSPGGGLAPYNEQFF. CDR3 sequence (DNA): TGTGCCAGCAGCTCCCCGGGGGGGGGACTAGCGCCCTACAATGAGCAGTTCTTC. The full variable domain, in which reference TRBV7-8 and TRBJ2-1 provide the parts outside the CDR3, is GAGVSQSPRYKVAKRGQDVALRCDPISGHVSLFWYQQALGQGPEFLTYFQNEAQLDKSGLPSDRFFAERPEGSVSTLKIQRTQQEDSAVYLCASSSPGGGLAPYNEQFFGPGTRLTVL.

The chain recombines TRBV5-8 with TRBJ1-3, with a weak D call TRBD1 (6 bases). Trimming cost V 4 bases and J 2 bases, with 13 bases left between them. Per the germline V gene, CDR1 is SGHTS and CDR2 is YDEGEE. The CDR3 sequence is 15 residues long. The CDR3 bases are TGTGCCAGCAGCACGGACAGTATGCCTGGAAACACCATATATTTT. It specifies CASSTDSMPGNTIYF.

The rearrangement links TRBV19 to TRBJ1-1; D gene unclear. The CDR3 covers 12 residues. From germline, CDR1 is LNHDA and CDR2 SQIVND (reference sequence). V shed 11 bases and J shed 6 bases, with 16 bases lying between them. The CDR3 nucleotides are TGTGCCTCTCGGCCGAATAGAGCTGAAGCTTTCTTT. Its protein product is CASRPNRAEAFF.

V is TRBV5-4 and J is TRBJ2-7, with 12 bases that match TRBD2. Trimming cost V 4 bases and J 1 base; bases outside gene matches: 6. The CDR3 length is 16 residues. Germline-derived CDR1 and CDR2 are SGHNT and YYREEE (reference sequence). The DNA for the CDR3 is TGTGCCAGCAGCCAAACTAGCGGGGGGAGTTCCTACGAGCAGTACTTC. It encodes CASSQTSGGSSYEQYF.

This chain joins TRBV27 and TRBJ2-2; TRBD1 matches 8 bases. V lost 2 bases and J lost 3; bases outside the gene matches: 8. The CDR3 totals 17 residues. Per the germline V gene, CDR1 is MNHEY and CDR2 is SMNVEV (reference sequence). The CDR3, as DNA: TGTGCCAGCAGTTTACCCAGGGACAGGAGGGACACCGGGGAGCTGTTTTTT. Amino acids: CASSLPRDRRDTGELFF.

V gene TRBV30 combines with J gene TRBJ1-3, with D unresolved. The V gene lost 5 bases and the J gene lost 7 bases, with 12 bases spanning the gap. Per the germline V gene, CDR1 is GTSNPN and CDR2 is SVGIG (reference sequence). The CDR3 sequence is 12 residues long. CDR3 amino acids: CAWGDTGNTIYF. The CDR3 DNA sequence: TGTGCCTGGGGAGACACGGGCAACACCATATATTTT. Combining the CDR3 with reference TRBV30 and TRBJ1-3 gives the whole variable domain SQTIHQWPATLVQPVGSPLSLECTVEGTSNPNLYWYRQAAGRGLQLLFYSVGIGQISSEVPQNLSASRPQDRQFILSSKKLLLSDSGFYLCAWGDTGNTIYFGEGSWLTVV.

The chain combines TRBV10-3 with TRBJ1-2; D not certain. The CDR3 has 12 amino acids. Germline CDR1 reads ENHRY; CDR2 reads SYGVKD. The V and J ends lost 2 bases and 5 bases respectively, with 6 bases between them. The CDR3 loop reads CAISEPQYGYTF. The DNA for the CDR3 is TGTGCCATCAGTGAGCCCCAGTATGGCTACACCTTC.